This TCR beta chain was captured in a study of cytomegalovirus exposure and HLA in healthy donors. In the study overall: Per a later analysis, the 666 first-cohort and approximately 120 validation repertoires shared one platform. Study-level points and caveats: The classifier was said to identify cytomegalovirus status with high specificity and sensitivity. The authors confirmed in vitro that a few CMV-associated chains were specific for CMV antigens.

Donors came from a validation cohort of approximately 110 subjects, distinct from the first 666-subject cohort. In the case of this clone: The target antigen is unknown. The same CDR3 can be traced to other DNA sequences in this sample.

Sequenced by immunoSEQ multiplex PCR; TCRdb stores in-frame clones only, minus some. The sample has approximately 180,000 clones; 86% are singletons. The sample consisted of PBMCs. The TCR sequence derives from a woman aged 18 to 35 in good health and CMV-seronegative.

CDR3 nucleotide sequence: TGTGCCAGCAGTTTGGGGGGACGCGGCTACACCTTC. This codes for CASSLGGRGYTF. The chain is built from TRBV27 and TRBJ1-2; D is perhaps TRBD1 (5 bases). Germline loops: CDR1 MNHEY, CDR2 SMNVEV (reference sequence). The CDR3 sequence is 12 residues long. V lost 3 bases to trimming and J lost 8 bases, with 10 bases between them.